A single sample gave rise to the 29 T cell receptor beta chains below, sequenced in a study of blood T cell repertoires in COVID-19. The assay was immunoSEQ multiplex PCR, and TCRdb's table has in-frame clones only and misses some. The repertoire holds over 350,000 clones, about 85% seen once, with just under 2% in the top ten. What was sequenced was PBMCs or T cells enriched from blood (not recorded which). The receptors here all came from a woman between 18 and 30 years old with acute COVID-19.

The rearrangement links TRBV6-5 to TRBJ1-2, with TRBD1 as a possible D gene (5 bases). Germline V lookup: CDR1 MNHEY, CDR2 SVGAGI. CDR3 length: 13 amino acids. V lost 6 bases and J 1 base, leaving 9 bases between the germline ends. This chain's CDR3 is CASSPGGNYGYTF. The DNA of the CDR3 is TGTGCCAGCAGCCCCGGGGGTAACTATGGCTACACCTTC.

The chain links TRBV9 to TRBJ2-2; 12 bases align to TRBD2. V lost 4 bases and J lost 5; bases outside the gene matches: 9. The CDR3 length is 17 residues. Germline CDR1 SGDLS, CDR2 YYNGEE. Here the CDR3 DNA reads TGTGCCAGCAGCACCAGTCCTAGCGGGGGGGCAACCGGGGAGCTGTTTTTT. This sequence encodes CASSTSPSGGATGELFF.

V is TRBV7-6 and J is TRBJ2-6; possible D gene TRBD2, 6 bases. CDR1 and CDR2 (germline): SGHVS, FNYEAQ. The CDR3 loop spans 17 amino acids. Trimming removed 1 base at V and 0 bases at J, with 10 bases between. CDR3 nucleotide sequence: TGTGCCAGCAGCTTAGACAGGACTACCTCTGGGGCCAACGTCCTGACTTTC. This codes for CASSLDRTTSGANVLTF.

This clone appeared a single time. The chain has TRBV2 and TRBJ2-1, with 11 bases aligning to TRBD2. This CDR3 comprises 15 residues. The J segment lost 5 bases and the V segment lost 3 bases, leaving 3 bases of the junction unmatched. Germline lookup yields CDR1 SNHLY and CDR2 FYNNEI. CDR3 nucleotides: TGTGCCAGCAGTGATACTAGCGGGGGTCACAATGAGCAGTTCTTC. Amino acid sequence: CASSDTSGGHNEQFF.

This chain links TRBV7-9 with TRBJ1-2; unclear D gene. With 6 bases removed from V and 6 bases from J, the gap between germline ends came to 11 bases. The germline V gene has CDR1 SEHNR and CDR2 FQNEAQ (reference sequence). The CDR3 is made up of 12 amino acids. Here the CDR3 DNA reads TGTGCCAGCAGGAGCGACTACAATGGCTACACCTTC. Encoded protein: CASRSDYNGYTF.

As DNA, the CDR3 is TGTGCCAGCAGTCAAGGCGGGAACACTGAAGCTTTCTTT. It is translated as CASSQGGNTEAFF. The chain combines TRBV9 with TRBJ1-1; no firm D call. CDR1 is SGDLS and CDR2 is YYNGEE in the germline V gene. The CDR3 runs to 13 residues. V dropped 5 bases and J dropped 1 base, with 9 bases sitting between them.

This sequence joins TRBV11-3 and TRBJ1-1, with 7 positions matching TRBD1. The V gene's germline CDR1 is SGHNT and CDR2 YENEEA. Unmatched junction bases numbered 6, after V lost 5 bases and J lost 3 bases. The length of the CDR3 is 14 residues. CDR3 bases: TGTGCCAGCAGCGACAGGGATGGGGACACTGAAGCTTTCTTT. Protein product: CASSDRDGDTEAFF.

The rearrangement joins TRBV6-6 to TRBJ2-1, with D possibly being TRBD1 or TRBD2 (9 bases each). The V and J ends lost 5 bases and 6 bases respectively, with 29 bases between them. Germline CDR1 and CDR2: MNHNY and SVGAGI (reference sequence). The CDR3 extends over 19 amino acids. This CDR3 reads CASSPPGQGLAGRVNEQFF. Here the CDR3 DNA reads TGTGCCAGCAGTCCCCCGGGACAGGGTCTAGCGGGAAGGGTCAATGAGCAGTTCTTC.

This chain links TRBV5-4 with TRBJ2-3, with D perhaps matching TRBD2 (5 bases). CDR1 and CDR2 (germline): SGHNT, YYREEE (reference sequence). Trimming left V 0 bases short and J 1 base short, with 12 bases between. The CDR3 contains 16 residues. CDR3 amino acids: CASSLDGNLGTDTQYF. CDR3 nucleotide sequence: TGTGCCAGCAGCTTGGACGGGAACCTTGGCACAGATACGCAGTATTTT.

This clone has a single count. The chain joins TRBV2 to TRBJ1-3, with TRBD1 as a possible D gene (6 bases). The germline V gene encodes CDR1 SNHLY and CDR2 FYNNEI. CDR3 size: 16 residues. V dropped 5 bases and J dropped 0 bases, with 14 bases sitting between them. The CDR3 DNA follows: TGTGCCAGCAGTCGTCACGACAGGTCCTCTGGAAACACCATATATTTT. Translation gives CASSRHDRSSGNTIYF.

V is TRBV7-8 and J is TRBJ2-5; tentatively, D is TRBD2 (6 bases). Germline CDR1 is SGHVS and CDR2 is FQNEAQ. The CDR3 extends over 16 amino acids. V lost 1 base to trimming and J lost 2 bases, with 14 bases between them. The CDR3 nucleotides read TGTGCCAGCAGCTTAGGCCGGGGGACCCCTCAAGAGACCCAGTACTTC. Residues: CASSLGRGTPQETQYF.

This clone was detected a few times. V and J are TRBV10-3 and TRBJ1-5; maybe TRBD1 (5 bases). CDR1 is ENHRY and CDR2 is SYGVKD in the germline V gene. The CDR3 is 15 residues long. The V end lost 0 bases, the J end lost 7 bases, and 13 bases lay between the germline ends. CDR3 in DNA: TGTGCCATCAGTGAGTCGTCAGGGTTAGGGCAGCCCCAGCATTTT. This translates into CAISESSGLGQPQHF.

This clone was detected a few times. This rearrangement joins TRBV7-9 to TRBJ2-2; TRBD2 might be the D (5 bases). Germline CDR1 is SEHNR and CDR2 is FQNEAQ (reference sequence). The CDR3 extends over 15 amino acids. Trimming removed 1 base at V and 6 bases at J, with 12 bases between. The CDR3 sequence is CASSLVDRGPGELFF. Here the CDR3 DNA reads TGTGCCAGCAGCTTAGTGGACCGGGGTCCCGGGGAGCTGTTTTTT.

The chain joins TRBV19 to TRBJ1-5, with 10 bases lining up with TRBD1. The CDR3 covers 15 residues. Germline CDR1 reads LNHDA; CDR2 reads SQIVND (reference sequence). After removal of 6 bases from V and 5 bases from J, the junction contained 7 bases not matched to a gene. The CDR3 loop is CASRRQGAEDQPQHF. The CDR3 nucleotides are TGTGCCAGTAGGCGACAGGGGGCAGAGGATCAGCCCCAGCATTTT.

This clone has more than one count but fewer than ten. The rearrangement uses TRBV5-1 and TRBJ1-1, with D possibly TRBD1 on 5 matching bases. Germline V CDR1 and CDR2: SGHRS, YFSETQ. Trimming shortened V by 2 bases and J by 3 bases, and 11 bases separated the two germline ends. This CDR3 contains 14 residues. The DNA of the CDR3 is TGCGCCAGCAGCTTCCTAGGCAGGGACACTGAAGCTTTCTTT. It translates to CASSFLGRDTEAFF.

This rearrangement joins TRBV4-3 to TRBJ2-7, with D possibly matching TRBD2 (6 bases). The germline gives CDR1 LGHNA, CDR2 YSLEER. The CDR3 is 14 amino acids. V lost 4 bases and J lost 2, with 12 bases in between. The CDR3, as DNA: TGCGCCAGCAGCCCTTTTAGCGGAACCTACGAGCAGTACTTC. It encodes CASSPFSGTYEQYF.

The chain uses TRBV18 and TRBJ2-4, with D possibly TRBD1 on 6 matching bases. The CDR3 spans 13 residues. The germline gives CDR1 KGHSH, CDR2 LQKENI. Deletions cut 6 bases from V and 5 bases from J, with 11 bases between. CDR3 bases: TGTGCCAGCTCTACAGGGATGCAAAACATTCAGTACTTC. Its protein product is CASSTGMQNIQYF.

In this sample, this clone turned up a few times. The rearrangement links TRBV9 to TRBJ2-5; TRBD2 is a possible D gene (5 bases). The CDR3 length is 15 residues. Trimming pared 2 bases from V and 5 bases from J, leaving 16 bases between. The germline CDR1 and CDR2 sequences are SGDLS and YYNGEE. The CDR3 DNA reads TGTGCCAGCAGCGTCGGGTCTATCCCGGGGGAGACCCAGTACTTC. It yields the protein CASSVGSIPGETQYF.

The V and J genes are TRBV19 and TRBJ2-1; D is unresolved. Germline V gives CDR1 LNHDA, CDR2 SQIVND (reference sequence). This CDR3 has 13 amino acids. V was shortened by 1 base and J by 6 bases, with 7 bases between the two germline ends. The CDR3: CASSIAPGNEQFF. CDR3 coding DNA: TGTGCCAGTAGTATAGCACCGGGCAATGAGCAGTTCTTC.

The gene calls are TRBV7-2 and TRBJ1-2; no definite D call. This CDR3 is built from 12 residues. V lost 1 base and J 4 bases, leaving 4 bases between the germline ends. Germline CDR1 reads SGHTA; CDR2 reads FQGNSA. The CDR3 is CASSLGLYGYTF. In nucleotides, the CDR3 is TGTGCCAGCAGCTTAGGGCTCTATGGCTACACCTTC.

The chain carries TRBV10-1 and TRBJ2-2, with TRBD1 as a possible D gene (7 bases). V lost 6 bases and J 5 bases, leaving 10 bases between the germline ends. The CDR3 has 13 residues. Germline loops: CDR1 WNHNN, CDR2 SYGVQD (reference sequence). The CDR3 DNA reads as TGCGCCAGCAGGCAGGGGGGAACCGGGGAGCTGTTTTTT. It translates to CASRQGGTGELFF.

The J gene is TRBJ1-2, the V gene TRBV5-1; TRBD1 is a possible D gene (6 bases). Trimming cost V 0 bases and J 6 bases, with 12 bases left between them. Germline V lookup: CDR1 SGHRS, CDR2 YFSETQ. This CDR3 has 14 residues. CDR3 in amino acids: CASSLVLGTHGYTF. CDR3 sequence (DNA): TGCGCCAGCAGCTTGGTGTTGGGGACACATGGCTACACCTTC.

The gene calls are TRBV19 and TRBJ1-5; 8 bases match TRBD1. The CDR3 has 13 amino acids. Germline V CDR1 and CDR2: LNHDA, SQIVND (reference sequence). Trimming removed 5 bases from V and 4 bases from J; junction bases left unmatched: 1. The CDR3 DNA reads as TGTGCCAGTAGTCAGGGGGCGAATCAGCCCCAGCATTTT. It translates to CASSQGANQPQHF.

The chain has TRBV11-3 and TRBJ2-2; no clear D. Trimming shortened V by 3 bases and J by 6 bases, and 8 bases separated the two germline ends. Germline lookup yields CDR1 SGHNT and CDR2 YENEEA. This CDR3 spans 13 amino acids. CDR3 protein: CASSFGSPGELFF. CDR3 coding DNA: TGTGCCAGCAGCTTTGGCAGTCCCGGGGAGCTGTTTTTT.

The V call is TRBV7-9, the J call TRBJ1-3; no clear D. The germline CDR1 and CDR2 sequences are SEHNR and FQNEAQ (reference sequence). The CDR3 totals 16 residues. V was shortened by 1 base and J by 1 base, with 11 bases between the two germline ends. The CDR3 reads CASSLDHPTSGNTIYF. CDR3 in DNA: TGTGCCAGCAGCTTAGACCACCCGACTTCTGGAAACACCATATATTTT.

CDR3 nucleotide sequence: TGTGCCAGCAGCTTACAGGGGGCCTCCTACGAGCAGTACTTC. Translating gives CASSLQGASYEQYF. This rearrangement joins TRBV5-5 to TRBJ2-7; 9 bases agree with TRBD1. CDR1 and CDR2 from the germline V gene are SGHKS and YYEKEE (reference sequence). V dropped 2 bases and J dropped 0; count of bases not matched to a gene: 0. This CDR3 spans 14 amino acids.

The V gene is TRBV2, the J gene TRBJ2-3; D gene uncertain. Trimming removed 2 bases from V and 2 bases from J, with 11 bases in between. The CDR3 length is 15 residues. In germline, CDR1 is SNHLY, CDR2 FYNNEI. The DNA for the CDR3 is TGTGCCAGCAGTGAATCCCCGTATTCCACAGATACGCAGTATTTT. Its protein product is CASSESPYSTDTQYF.

This clone was seen once. V usage is TRBV28 and J usage is TRBJ1-1; D not resolved. This CDR3 has 15 amino acids. Trimming cost V 1 base and J 1 base, with 10 bases left between them. CDR1 is MDHEN, CDR2 SYDVKM, per germline. The CDR3 DNA reads as TGTGCCAGCAGTTTATCAACCCCGGGGAACACTGAAGCTTTCTTT. Translation: CASSLSTPGNTEAFF.

The chain uses TRBV27 and TRBJ1-1; D uncertain. V was trimmed by 2 bases and J by 0 bases, leaving 7 bases between them. In germline, CDR1 is MNHEY, CDR2 SMNVEV (reference sequence). The CDR3 has 14 amino acids. CDR3 in DNA: TGTGCCAGCAGTTTAATTTACATGAACACTGAAGCTTTCTTT. It encodes CASSLIYMNTEAFF.